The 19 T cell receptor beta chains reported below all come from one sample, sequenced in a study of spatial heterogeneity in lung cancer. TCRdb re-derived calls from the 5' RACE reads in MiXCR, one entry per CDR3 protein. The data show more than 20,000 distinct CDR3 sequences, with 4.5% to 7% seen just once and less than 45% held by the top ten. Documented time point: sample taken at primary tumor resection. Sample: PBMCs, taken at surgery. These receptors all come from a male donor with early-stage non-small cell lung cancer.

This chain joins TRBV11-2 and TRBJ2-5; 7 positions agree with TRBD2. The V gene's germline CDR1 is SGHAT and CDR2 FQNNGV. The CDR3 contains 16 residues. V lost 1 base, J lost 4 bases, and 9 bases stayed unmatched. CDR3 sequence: CASSLVGGEGVETQYF. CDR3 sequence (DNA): TGTGCCAGCAGCTTAGTGGGAGGGGAAGGTGTAGAGACCCAGTACTTC.

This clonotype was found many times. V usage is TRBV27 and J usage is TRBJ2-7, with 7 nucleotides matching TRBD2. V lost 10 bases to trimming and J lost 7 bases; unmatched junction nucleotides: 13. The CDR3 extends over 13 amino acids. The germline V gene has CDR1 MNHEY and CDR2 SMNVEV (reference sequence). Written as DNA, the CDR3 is TGTGCCAACGACGGGGCGGGGGTTGGGGAGCAGTACTTC. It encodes CANDGAGVGEQYF.

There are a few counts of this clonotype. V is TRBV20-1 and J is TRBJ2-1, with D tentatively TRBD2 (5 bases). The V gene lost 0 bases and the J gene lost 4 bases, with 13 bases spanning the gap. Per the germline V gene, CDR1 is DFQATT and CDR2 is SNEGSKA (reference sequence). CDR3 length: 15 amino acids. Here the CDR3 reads CSARDPDEGYNEQFF. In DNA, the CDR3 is TGCAGTGCTAGAGATCCCGACGAGGGATACAATGAGCAGTTCTTC.

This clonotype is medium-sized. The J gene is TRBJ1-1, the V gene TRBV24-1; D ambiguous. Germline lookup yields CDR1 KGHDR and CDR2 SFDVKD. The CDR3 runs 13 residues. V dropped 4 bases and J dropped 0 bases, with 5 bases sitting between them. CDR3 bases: TGTGCCACCAGTGACTCGATGAACACTGAAGCTTTCTTT. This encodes CATSDSMNTEAFF.

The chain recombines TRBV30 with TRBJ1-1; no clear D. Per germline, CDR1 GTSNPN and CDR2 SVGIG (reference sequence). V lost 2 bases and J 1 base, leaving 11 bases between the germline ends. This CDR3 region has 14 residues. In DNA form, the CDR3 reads TGTGCCTGGAGTTTGGGGTATTCGAACACTGAAGCTTTCTTT. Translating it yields CAWSLGYSNTEAFF.

The DNA of the CDR3 is TGTGCCAGCAGCTTAGGGCGGACAGATACGCAGTATTTT. Amino acids: CASSLGRTDTQYF. The chain carries TRBV11-2 and TRBJ2-3; D gene uncertain. V was shortened by 1 base and J by 3 bases, with 5 bases between the two germline ends. CDR3 size: 13 residues. Germline CDR1 is SGHAT and CDR2 is FQNNGV.

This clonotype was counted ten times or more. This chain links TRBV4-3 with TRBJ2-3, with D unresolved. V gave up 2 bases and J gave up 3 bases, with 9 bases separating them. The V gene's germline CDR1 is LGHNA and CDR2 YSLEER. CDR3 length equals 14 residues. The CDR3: CASSQNGPTDTQYF. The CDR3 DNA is TGCGCCAGCAGCCAAAACGGGCCAACAGATACGCAGTATTTT.

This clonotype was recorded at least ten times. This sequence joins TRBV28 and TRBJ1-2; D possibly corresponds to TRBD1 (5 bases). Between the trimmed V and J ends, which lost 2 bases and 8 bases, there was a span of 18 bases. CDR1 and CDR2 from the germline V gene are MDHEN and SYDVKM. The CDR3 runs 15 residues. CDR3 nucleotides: TGTGCCAGCAGTTTAGCAGCAGCAGGGTCGGCCGGCTACACCTTC. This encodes CASSLAAAGSAGYTF.

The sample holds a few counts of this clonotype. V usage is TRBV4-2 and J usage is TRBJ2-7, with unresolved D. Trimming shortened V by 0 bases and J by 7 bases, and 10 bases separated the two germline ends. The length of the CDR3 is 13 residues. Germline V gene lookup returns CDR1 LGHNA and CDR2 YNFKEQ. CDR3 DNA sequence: TGTGCCAGCAGCCAAGACCAAAGCTGGGAGCAGTACTTC. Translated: CASSQDQSWEQYF.

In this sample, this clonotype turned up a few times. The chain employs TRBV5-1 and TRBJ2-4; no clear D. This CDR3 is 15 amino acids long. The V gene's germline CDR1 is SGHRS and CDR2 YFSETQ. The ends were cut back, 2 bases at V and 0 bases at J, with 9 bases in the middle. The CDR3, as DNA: TGCGCCAGCAGCTTAACAGAATCAGCCAAAAACATTCAGTACTTC. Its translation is CASSLTESAKNIQYF.

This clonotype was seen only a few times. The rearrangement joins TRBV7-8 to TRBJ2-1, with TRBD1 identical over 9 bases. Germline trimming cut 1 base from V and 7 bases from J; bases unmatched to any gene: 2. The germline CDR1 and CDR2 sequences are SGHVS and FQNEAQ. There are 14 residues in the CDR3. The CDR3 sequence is CASSLGDRANEQFF. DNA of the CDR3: TGTGCCAGCAGCTTAGGGGACAGGGCTAATGAGCAGTTCTTC.

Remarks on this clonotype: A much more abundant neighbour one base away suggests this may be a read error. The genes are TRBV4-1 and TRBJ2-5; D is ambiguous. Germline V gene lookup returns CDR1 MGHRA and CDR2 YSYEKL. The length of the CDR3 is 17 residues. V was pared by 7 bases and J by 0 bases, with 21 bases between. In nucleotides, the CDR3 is TGCGCCAGCACCCAGAGATGGAGCGCTTGGTACCAAGAGACCCAGTACTTC. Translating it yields CASTQRWSAWYQETQYF.

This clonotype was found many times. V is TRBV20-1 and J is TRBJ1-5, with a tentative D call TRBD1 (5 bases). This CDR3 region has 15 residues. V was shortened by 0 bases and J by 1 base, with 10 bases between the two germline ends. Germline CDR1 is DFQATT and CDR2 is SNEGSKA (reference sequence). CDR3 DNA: TGCAGTGCTAGAGATGTGAAGGGGAGCAATCAGCCCCAGCATTTT. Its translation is CSARDVKGSNQPQHF.

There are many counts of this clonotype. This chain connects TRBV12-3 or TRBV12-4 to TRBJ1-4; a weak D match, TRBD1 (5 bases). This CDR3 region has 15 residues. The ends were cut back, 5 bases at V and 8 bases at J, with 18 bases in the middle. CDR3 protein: CASSPAGAEGEKLFF. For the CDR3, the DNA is TGTGCCAGCAGTCCTGCGGGCGCGGAGGGGGAAAAACTGTTTTTT.

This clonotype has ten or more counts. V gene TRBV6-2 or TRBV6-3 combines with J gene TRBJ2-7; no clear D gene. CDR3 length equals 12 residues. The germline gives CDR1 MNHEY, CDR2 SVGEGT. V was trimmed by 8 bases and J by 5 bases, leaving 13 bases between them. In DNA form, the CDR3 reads TGTGCCAGCGAGACAAGCCGCCACGAGCAGTACTTC. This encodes CASETSRHEQYF.

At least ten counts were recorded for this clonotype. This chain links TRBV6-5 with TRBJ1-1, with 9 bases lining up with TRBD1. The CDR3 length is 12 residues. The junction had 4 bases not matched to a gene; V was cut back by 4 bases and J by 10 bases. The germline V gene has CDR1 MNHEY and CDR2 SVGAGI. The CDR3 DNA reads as TGTGCCAGCAGTTCGGACAGGGGCAGAGCTTTCTTT. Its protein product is CASSSDRGRAFF.

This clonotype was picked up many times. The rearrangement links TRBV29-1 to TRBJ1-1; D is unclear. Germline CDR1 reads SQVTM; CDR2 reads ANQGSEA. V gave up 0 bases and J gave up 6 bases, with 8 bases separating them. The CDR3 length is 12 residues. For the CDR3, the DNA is TGCAGCGTTGAAGAGTCTGGCCCTGAAGCTTTCTTT. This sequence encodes CSVEESGPEAFF.

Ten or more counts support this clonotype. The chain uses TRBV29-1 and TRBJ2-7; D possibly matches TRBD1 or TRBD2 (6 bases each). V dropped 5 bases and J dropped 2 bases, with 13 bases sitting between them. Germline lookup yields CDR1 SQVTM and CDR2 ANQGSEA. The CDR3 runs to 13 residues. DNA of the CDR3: TGCAGCGTTCCCGGGGGCAACGCCTACGAGCAGTACTTC. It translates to CSVPGGNAYEQYF.

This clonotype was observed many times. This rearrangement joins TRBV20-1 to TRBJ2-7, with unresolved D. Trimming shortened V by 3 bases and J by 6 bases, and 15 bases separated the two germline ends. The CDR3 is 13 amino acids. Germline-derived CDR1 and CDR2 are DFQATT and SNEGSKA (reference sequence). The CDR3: CSASTRSGREQYF. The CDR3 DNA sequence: TGCAGTGCTAGTACCCGGAGTGGCCGCGAGCAGTACTTC.